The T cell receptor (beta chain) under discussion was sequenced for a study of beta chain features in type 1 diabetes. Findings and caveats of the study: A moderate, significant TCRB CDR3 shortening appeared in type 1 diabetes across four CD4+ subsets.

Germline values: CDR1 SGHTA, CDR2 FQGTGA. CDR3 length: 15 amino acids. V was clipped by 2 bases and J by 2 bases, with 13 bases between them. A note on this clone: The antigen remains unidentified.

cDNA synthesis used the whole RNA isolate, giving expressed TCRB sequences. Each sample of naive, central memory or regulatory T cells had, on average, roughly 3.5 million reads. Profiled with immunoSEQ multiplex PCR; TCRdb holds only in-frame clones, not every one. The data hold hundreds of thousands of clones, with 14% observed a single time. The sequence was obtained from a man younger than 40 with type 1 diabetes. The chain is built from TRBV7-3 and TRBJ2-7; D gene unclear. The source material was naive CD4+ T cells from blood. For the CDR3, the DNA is TGTGCCAGCAGCTTAGCAGCCGGGTTCCCCTACGAGCAGTACTTC. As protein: CASSLAAGFPYEQYF.